This T cell receptor beta chain was retrieved from a study of Graves' ophthalmopathy and Graves' hyperthyroidism. Notes on the study in general: Blood shared most expanded thyroid clonotypes above 0.001 frequency.

RNA transcripts yielded amplified TCR beta CDR3 regions. RT-PCR with HTBI primers came first, then second-round multiplex PCR. One entry per CDR3 protein, called by TCRdb with MiXCR from the multiplex PCR reads. The table includes fewer than 650,000 distinct CDR3 sequences, 20% to 25% detected once. CDR1 is MGHDK, CDR2 SYGVNS, per germline. The CDR3 is 16 amino acids. V lost 3 bases to trimming and J lost 4 bases, with 13 bases between them. In its sample, this clonotype was seen many times. Its specificity is not known. What was sequenced was peripheral blood. V gene TRBV25-1 combines with J gene TRBJ2-6; D is possibly TRBD1 (6 bases). The sequence was collected from a woman aged 18 to 35 with stable Graves' hyperthyroidism. Some clones in this sample may be carry-over from other donors' samples. The CDR3 reads CASSDSDRRGANVLTF. The CDR3 DNA is TGTGCCAGCAGTGACTCTGACAGGAGAGGGGCCAACGTCCTGACTTTC.